This T cell receptor (beta chain) is drawn from a study of cytomegalovirus exposure and HLA in healthy donors. This clone was observed a few times. The antigen is unknown. Study observations and caveats: Sequencing likely produced, as an artifact, a cluster of highly shared sequence variants. Fewer N-insertions (relative to the approximately 670-donor mean) were reportedly seen in an Asian-associated ancestry cluster in a later analysis.

The study ran its PCR with 60 Vbeta and 13 Jbeta primers. Libraries were prepared by immunoSEQ multiplex PCR; TCRdb keeps only in-frame clonotypes and omits some of them. This sample yields around 180,000 clones, of which roughly 82% are seen a single time; roughly 1.2% belongs to the top ten. The sample consisted of PBMCs. The sequence was collected from a girl aged 2 to 10 in good health and CMV-seropositive.

The CDR3 sequence is CASSERQGTEQYF. The CDR3 bases are TGCGCCAGCAGCGAGAGGCAGGGGACCGAGCAGTACTTC. This chain connects TRBV4-1 to TRBJ2-7; D is possibly TRBD1 (6 bases). Germline CDR1 MGHRA, CDR2 YSYEKL. The CDR3 totals 13 residues. Trimming removed 5 bases from V and 6 bases from J, with 14 bases in between.